The clone carrying this T cell receptor (beta chain) was recorded at least ten times. Its specificity is unknown. These data originate in a study of regulatory T cells in long-lasting Graves disease. The time point: persistent/refractory GD, antithyroid drugs over 5 years with positive TRAb. RNA isolated from PBMCs was used to make the TCR library. CDR3-region Arm-PCR and iRepertoire HTBI primers produced the TCR beta libraries. One entry per CDR3 protein, called by TCRdb with MiXCR from the multiplex PCR reads. The repertoire holds 310,000 or so distinct CDR3 sequences, with around 20% as singletons. Germline V gives CDR1 MDHEN, CDR2 SYDVKM. CDR3 size: 13 residues. Between the trimmed V and J ends, which lost 6 bases and 6 bases, there was a span of 15 bases. Study-wide results and caveats: Favoring TRBV28, TRBJ1-2 and TRBJ2-5 was a feature seen in persistent disease. It was possible that the small sample size reduced accuracy.

This clonotype originated in a female donor with Graves disease. Specimen: peripheral blood mononuclear cells (PBMCs), collected when the disease was refractory, from a patient treated with antithyroid drugs. The chain carries TRBV28 and TRBJ2-7, with D possibly matching TRBD2 (6 bases). The CDR3 sequence is CASSLRLVGEQYF. DNA of the CDR3: TGTGCCAGCAGCCTCAGACTAGTTGGCGAGCAGTACTTC.